Presented here are 5 T cell receptor beta chains from one specimen sequenced in a study of naive and memory T cell subsets. The beta constant-region primer was an equimolar mix of two oligonucleotides covering TRBC1 and TRBC2. Ligated cDNA was amplified by four rounds of PCR with nested alpha and beta constant-region primers and SP2. From the UMI-ligation and nested PCR reads, TCRdb called clonotypes with MiXCR, one entry per CDR3 protein. The sample holds tens of thousands of distinct CDR3 sequences; about 8.2% are singletons and the top ten take 1.2%. The sample consisted of naive CD8+ T cells from blood. The receptors were sampled from a human donor in good health.

In this sample, this clonotype turned up many times. This chain connects TRBV27 to TRBJ2-3, with 7 bases aligning to TRBD1. CDR1 is MNHEY, CDR2 SMNVEV, per germline (reference sequence). The CDR3 spans 14 residues. J lost 6 bases, V lost 7 bases, and 10 bases had no gene match. The DNA of the CDR3 is TGTGCCAGCACCGACAGGGAAGCACGGGATACGCAGTATTTT. It encodes CASTDREARDTQYF.

This clonotype has just a few counts. The chain carries TRBV6-2 or TRBV6-3 and TRBJ1-2; TRBD1 aligns across 10 bases. This CDR3 has 14 amino acids. Germline loops: CDR1 MNHEY, CDR2 SVGEGT. J lost 9 bases, V lost 2 bases, and 6 bases had no gene match. DNA of the CDR3: TGTGCCAGCAGTTACCCTGGGACAGGGGAACGCTACACCTTC. It encodes CASSYPGTGERYTF.

V is TRBV6-5 and J is TRBJ2-6, with D uncertain. Looked up from germline, CDR1 is MNHEY and CDR2 is SVGAGI. The CDR3 extends over 15 amino acids. V was shortened by 6 bases and J by 0 bases, with 9 bases between the two germline ends. The CDR3: CASSLGRSGANVLTF. Here the CDR3 DNA reads TGTGCCAGCAGCCTAGGGCGCTCTGGGGCCAACGTCCTGACTTTC.

This clonotype was detected many times. V and J are TRBV12-3 or TRBV12-4 and TRBJ1-1; D ambiguous. The ends were cut back, 5 bases at V and 6 bases at J, with 10 bases in the middle. This CDR3 region has 12 residues. CDR3 in amino acids: CASSQVMPEAFF. In nucleotides, the CDR3 is TGTGCCAGCAGTCAGGTCATGCCTGAAGCTTTCTTT.

The chain employs TRBV5-4 and TRBJ2-1; D remains unclear. Germline values: CDR1 SGHNT, CDR2 YYREEE (reference sequence). The V gene lost 4 bases and the J gene lost 8 bases, with 10 bases spanning the gap. CDR3 length equals 12 residues. CDR3 residues: CASSQGSDEQFF. The CDR3 bases are TGTGCCAGCAGCCAAGGGTCCGATGAGCAGTTCTTC.